This TCR beta chain was captured by sequencing in a study of cytomegalovirus exposure and HLA in healthy donors. Study context: Approximately 180 million T cells yielded 120 million or so unique TCR beta sequences, as an earlier analysis found. Study-level points and caveats: The investigators catalogued 150 to 200 TCR beta chains as cytomegalovirus-associated. Later, TCR association rates were found to vary by HLA locus, highest for DRB1 and lowest for HLA-C. Among TCR sequences, most were rare, though some public TCRs appeared in many donors.

PCR involved 60 Vbeta and 13 Jbeta primers. Some clones are missing from TCRdb's copy, which holds only in-frame ones; the method was immunoSEQ multiplex PCR. The data contain 150,000 to 200,000 clones, 79% of them singletons. On this clone itself: Its antigen is still unknown. Germline is not matched at one junction end, which may reflect a read error.

Germline CDR1 SSHAT, CDR2 FNYEAQ (reference sequence). The CDR3 has 15 residues. The TCR originated in a woman aged 45-65 years in good health and CMV-seronegative. This chain links TRBV7-7 with TRBJ1-3; D might be TRBD1 (5 bases). Sequenced sample: PBMCs. The CDR3 sequence: CASSSRPGAGNTIYF. The CDR3 region has the DNA TGTGCTAGCAGCTCCCGGCCGGGGGCTGGAAACACCATATATTTT.